The 27 T cell receptor beta chains below were found in one sample sequenced in a study of CD8+ T cells in alopecia areata. As the sequencing template, cDNA was produced by extracting RNA and reverse transcribing it. Sequencing was performed with immunoSEQ multiplex PCR; in TCRdb, only in-frame clones are kept and a portion is missing. The data show about 64,000 clones, with approximately 44% seen just once and around 20% held by the top ten. The treatment denotes: oral pan-JAK inhibitor, 5-10 mg twice daily. Sequenced here: CD8+ T cells sorted from blood, sampled at approximately week 39, from a patient treated with tofacitinib. The origin of the receptors is a human donor with alopecia areata.

The chain employs TRBV20-1 and TRBJ1-2; D call uncertain. V lost 5 bases and J lost 8, with 3 bases in between. The CDR3 consists of 8 residues. Germline V gene sequence: CDR1 DFQATT, CDR2 SNEGSKA (reference sequence). The CDR3 sequence: CSAGGYTF. In DNA, the CDR3 is TGCAGTGCTGGCGGCTACACCTTC.

This clone was observed a handful of times. The chain combines TRBV11-2 with TRBJ1-2, with D unclear. The V gene's germline CDR1 is SGHAT and CDR2 FQNNGV. CDR3 size: 11 residues. Trimming took 5 bases from V and 4 from J, leaving 5 bases between them. This CDR3 is CASSLVYGYTF. For the CDR3, the DNA is TGTGCCAGCAGCCTCGTCTATGGCTACACCTTC. Variable domain in full (rest from reference TRBV11-2 and TRBJ1-2): EAGVAQSPRYKIIEKRQSVAFWCNPISGHATLYWYQQILGQGPKLLIQFQNNGVVDDSQLPKDRFSAERLKGVDSTLKIQPAKLEDSAVYLCASSLVYGYTFGSGTRLTVV.

CDR3 residues: CASSLGDQPQHF. CDR3 DNA: TGTGCCAGCAGCTTGGGTGATCAGCCCCAGCATTTT. The J gene is TRBJ1-5, the V gene TRBV5-6; D remains unclear. CDR3 length equals 12 residues. Germline V gene data show CDR1 as SGHDT and CDR2 as YYEEEE. V was cut by 0 bases and J by 5 bases, with 3 bases left in between.

The V and J genes are TRBV29-1 and TRBJ2-1, with D perhaps matching TRBD2 (9 bases). This CDR3 contains 14 residues. Trimming stripped 6 bases from V and 5 bases from J, with 17 bases between. The V gene's germline CDR1 is SQVTM and CDR2 ANQGSEA. The CDR3 nucleotides read TGCAGCGTCAGGGGGCTAGCGGGAAACAATGAGCAGTTCTTC. Protein product: CSVRGLAGNNEQFF.

The chain links TRBV29-1 to TRBJ1-1; D might be TRBD1 (5 bases). V was pared by 8 bases and J by 1 base, with 11 bases between. There are 12 residues in the CDR3. Germline values: CDR1 SQVTM, CDR2 ANQGSEA. The CDR3 sequence: CSLGVSNTEAFF. CDR3 sequence (DNA): TGCAGCTTGGGGGTCTCGAACACTGAAGCTTTCTTT.

Note on this clone: A read error may produce the germline difference seen at one junction end. The chain recombines TRBV7-9 with TRBJ2-1; the D is unclear. The germline V gene encodes CDR1 SEHNR and CDR2 FQNEAQ (reference sequence). The CDR3 has 16 amino acids. Here the CDR3 reads CASSFPDQAAYDEQFF. The DNA of the CDR3 is TGTGCCAGCAGCTTCCCGGATCAGGCAGCCTACGATGAGCAGTTCTTC.

The chain carries TRBV7-8 and TRBJ1-5; TRBD1 matches at 7 bases. V lost 1 base, J lost 0 bases, and 0 bases stayed unmatched. CDR3 length: 15 residues. Germline lookup yields CDR1 SGHVS and CDR2 FQNEAQ. The CDR3 DNA sequence: TGTGCCAGCAGCTTAGGGACAGGTAGCAATCAGCCCCAGCATTTT. Translation gives CASSLGTGSNQPQHF.

V and J are TRBV9 and TRBJ2-3; 11 bases map to TRBD2. Per the germline V gene, CDR1 is SGDLS and CDR2 is YYNGEE. The V segment lost 4 bases and the J segment 0 bases; nucleotides outside the gene matches: 7. The CDR3 totals 17 residues. CDR3 nucleotides: TGTGCCAGCAGCCCTTCTAGCGGGAGGTTTAGCACAGATACGCAGTATTTT. Translated, it gives CASSPSSGRFSTDTQYF.

V is TRBV25-1 and J is TRBJ1-5; D ambiguous. Looked up from germline, CDR1 is MGHDK and CDR2 is SYGVNS. V was trimmed by 2 bases and J by 3 bases, leaving 8 bases between them. The CDR3 runs 14 residues. CDR3 sequence reads: CASSELGHNQPQHF. CDR3 sequence (DNA): TGTGCCAGCAGTGAACTGGGCCACAATCAGCCCCAGCATTTT.

This clone occurred a few times. This chain uses TRBV29-1 with TRBJ1-1, with unresolved D. The V end was cut by 6 bases, the J end by 8 bases, with 4 bases between. Germline CDR1 and CDR2: SQVTM and ANQGSEA. CDR3 length: 8 residues. CDR3 region: CSVGEAFF. The CDR3, as DNA: TGCAGCGTCGGCGAAGCTTTCTTT.

This clone appeared a few times. The chain has TRBV29-1 and TRBJ2-7, with D perhaps matching TRBD2 (6 bases). Germline assignment: CDR1 SQVTM and CDR2 ANQGSEA. Trimming cost V 6 bases and J 3 bases, with 15 bases left between them. The CDR3 is 13 residues long. The CDR3 loop is CSVGGTELYEQYF. The CDR3 bases are TGCAGCGTAGGAGGGACGGAACTCTACGAGCAGTACTTC.

As concerns this clone: Other DNA sequences in this sample translate to the same CDR3. This chain joins TRBV18 and TRBJ2-7, with D possibly matching TRBD2 (5 bases). The V end was cut by 2 bases, the J end by 6 bases, with 5 bases between. Looked up from germline, CDR1 is KGHSH and CDR2 is LQKENI. This CDR3 spans 11 amino acids. CDR3 loop: CASSPGSEQYF. CDR3 nucleotides: TGTGCCAGCTCACCAGGGAGCGAGCAGTACTTC.

The J gene is TRBJ2-7, the V gene TRBV4-1; 10 nucleotides align to TRBD2. This CDR3 is built from 16 residues. Germline CDR1 is MGHRA and CDR2 is YSYEKL. V lost 0 bases and J lost 7; bases outside the gene matches: 9. CDR3 DNA sequence: TGCGCCAGCAGCCAAGAATCAGCGGGAGGGCTTCGGGAGCAGTACTTC. Translation: CASSQESAGGLREQYF.

This clone was observed a handful of times. The CDR3 DNA follows: TGTGCCAGCAGCTTAGTCGGGACAGATACGCAGTATTTT. Its translation is CASSLVGTDTQYF. The rearrangement joins TRBV7-9 to TRBJ2-3; D is uncertain. From germline, CDR1 is SEHNR and CDR2 FQNEAQ (reference sequence). The CDR3 is 13 amino acids. V was pared by 1 base and J by 3 bases, with 5 bases between.

The chain carries TRBV19 and TRBJ1-2, with D tentatively TRBD1 (6 bases). Germline lookup yields CDR1 LNHDA and CDR2 SQIVND (reference sequence). The V end was cut by 6 bases, the J end by 5 bases, with 19 bases between. CDR3 length: 15 residues. Written as DNA, the CDR3 is TGTGCCAGTAGCTCGGACTTAGGCAGGGGATATGGCTACACCTTC. This codes for CASSSDLGRGYGYTF.

The genes are TRBV30 and TRBJ1-5, with a possible D match to TRBD1 (6 bases). Germline values: CDR1 GTSNPN, CDR2 SVGIG (reference sequence). This CDR3 is 15 amino acids long. V lost 3 bases, J lost 7 bases, and 19 bases lay in between. In nucleotides, the CDR3 is TGTGCCTGGAGCAGTTATATTGGGGGCGGCCAGCCCCAGCATTTT. Protein product: CAWSSYIGGGQPQHF.

This rearrangement joins TRBV27 to TRBJ2-7; D tentatively reads TRBD1 or TRBD2 (5 bases each). The CDR3 runs to 12 residues. With 10 bases removed from V and 1 base from J, the gap between germline ends came to 11 bases. The germline gives CDR1 MNHEY, CDR2 SMNVEV (reference sequence). The CDR3 region is CATRDGSYEQYF. The CDR3 nucleotides read TGTGCCACCAGGGACGGGTCCTACGAGCAGTACTTC.

The rearrangement joins TRBV11-1 to TRBJ2-1; 11 bases are shared with TRBD2. The CDR3 covers 15 residues. V shed 10 bases, J shed 0 bases, and the junction held 5 bases outside the gene matches. Germline V gene sequence: CDR1 SGHAT, CDR2 FQDESV (reference sequence). This chain's CDR3 is CAISGRADSYNEQFF. The CDR3 coding sequence is TGTGCCATTAGCGGGAGGGCGGACTCCTACAATGAGCAGTTCTTC.

This clone was seen a single time. The rearrangement links TRBV9 to TRBJ1-1; no reliable D call. Trimming took 3 bases from V and 6 from J, leaving 12 bases between them. Per germline, CDR1 SGDLS and CDR2 YYNGEE. The CDR3 spans 13 residues. For the CDR3, the DNA is TGTGCCAGCAGCGCTGGCCGGTCCGCTGAAGCTTTCTTT. This sequence encodes CASSAGRSAEAFF.

The rearrangement uses TRBV9 and TRBJ2-1; D may be TRBD1 (6 bases). CDR1 and CDR2 from the germline V gene are SGDLS and YYNGEE. There are 14 residues in the CDR3. The V end lost 4 bases, the J end lost 2 bases, and 10 bases lay between the germline ends. The DNA of the CDR3 is TGTGCCAGCAGCCTCCGGGACACCTACAATGAGCAGTTCTTC. The encoded protein is CASSLRDTYNEQFF. The full variable domain, completed using reference TRBV9 and TRBJ2-1, is DSGVTQTPKHLITATGQRVTLRCSPRSGDLSVYWYQQSLDQGLQFLIQYYNGEERAKGNILERFSAQQFPDLHSELNLSSLELGDSALYFCASSLRDTYNEQFFGPGTRLTVL.

This clone has just a few counts. V is TRBV11-2 and J is TRBJ2-1, with D tentatively TRBD1 (6 bases). This CDR3 spans 17 amino acids. From germline, CDR1 is SGHAT and CDR2 FQNNGV. V was shortened by 5 bases and J by 8 bases, with 25 bases between the two germline ends. CDR3 protein: CASSPTSYTGLGDEQFF. The DNA of the CDR3 is TGTGCCAGCAGCCCAACCAGCTATACAGGGTTGGGCGATGAGCAGTTCTTC.

The CDR3 nucleotides are TGCAGCGTGGAAAGTGGGGCAGGGAGGGAGTACTTC. This translates into CSVESGAGREYF. The rearrangement links TRBV29-1 to TRBJ2-4; 7 bases align to TRBD2. The germline V gene has CDR1 SQVTM and CDR2 ANQGSEA. J was trimmed by 14 bases and V by 6 bases; bases with no gene match: 13. There are 12 residues in the CDR3.

This clone appeared a few times. The chain has TRBV30 and TRBJ2-7, with 13 bases matching TRBD2. V shed 2 bases, J shed 6 bases, and the junction held 7 bases outside the gene matches. Germline V gives CDR1 GTSNPN, CDR2 SVGIG (reference sequence). The CDR3 has 15 amino acids. The CDR3 is CAWSSPTSGRIEQYF. The CDR3 nucleotides read TGTGCCTGGAGTTCCCCGACTAGCGGGAGGATCGAGCAGTACTTC. The full variable domain, completed using reference TRBV30 and TRBJ2-7, is SQTIHQWPATLVQPVGSPLSLECTVEGTSNPNLYWYRQAAGRGLQLLFYSVGIGQISSEVPQNLSASRPQDRQFILSSKKLLLSDSGFYLCAWSSPTSGRIEQYFGPGTRLTVT.

This clone was picked up one time. V and J are TRBV29-1 and TRBJ1-4; 9 nucleotides line up with TRBD1. The CDR3 length is 12 residues. J lost 7 bases, V lost 5 bases, and 2 bases had no gene match. Germline loops: CDR1 SQVTM, CDR2 ANQGSEA. This chain's CDR3 is CSVRDRVEKLFF. The DNA of the CDR3 is TGCAGCGTTAGGGACAGGGTTGAAAAACTGTTTTTT.

The sample holds a few counts of this clone. J is TRBJ2-7 and V is TRBV29-1; TRBD2 matches 8 bases. The CDR3 runs to 13 residues. Germline CDR1 SQVTM, CDR2 ANQGSEA. V gave up 6 bases and J gave up 4 bases; unmatched junction bases: 8. The CDR3 loop is CSVESGSVYEQYF. The CDR3 coding sequence is TGCAGCGTAGAAAGCGGGAGTGTTTACGAGCAGTACTTC.

This sequence joins TRBV29-1 and TRBJ2-1; D not resolved. Trimming left V 1 base short and J 0 bases short, with 13 bases between. CDR1 SQVTM and CDR2 ANQGSEA come from the germline V gene. CDR3 size: 16 residues. DNA for the CDR3: TGCAGCGTTGAAGGGGCTTGGCAGGACTCCTACAATGAGCAGTTCTTC. Its translation: CSVEGAWQDSYNEQFF.

This clone occurred a few times. As DNA, the CDR3 is TGTGCCACCAGCAGAGTTCGGTATGAGGACGAGCAGTACTTC. It specifies CATSRVRYEDEQYF. This chain links TRBV15 with TRBJ2-7, with D unclear. The length of the CDR3 is 14 residues. Per the germline V gene, CDR1 is LNHNV and CDR2 is YYDKDF (reference sequence). The V and J ends lost 1 base and 5 bases respectively, with 12 bases between them.